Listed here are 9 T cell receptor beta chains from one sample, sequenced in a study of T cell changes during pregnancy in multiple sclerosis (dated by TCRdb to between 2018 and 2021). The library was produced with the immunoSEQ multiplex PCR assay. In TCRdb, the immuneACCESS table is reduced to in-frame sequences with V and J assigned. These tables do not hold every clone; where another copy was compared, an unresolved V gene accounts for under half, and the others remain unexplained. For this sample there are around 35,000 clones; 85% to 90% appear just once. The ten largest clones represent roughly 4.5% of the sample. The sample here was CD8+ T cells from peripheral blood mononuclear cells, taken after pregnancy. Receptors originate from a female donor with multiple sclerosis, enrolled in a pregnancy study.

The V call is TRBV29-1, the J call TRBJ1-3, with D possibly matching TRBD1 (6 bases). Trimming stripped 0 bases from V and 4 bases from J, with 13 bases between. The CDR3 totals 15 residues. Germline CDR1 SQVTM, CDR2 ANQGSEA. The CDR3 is CSVEDDRRLGNTIYF. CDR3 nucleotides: TGCAGCGTTGAAGATGACAGGCGGTTGGGAAACACCATATATTTT.

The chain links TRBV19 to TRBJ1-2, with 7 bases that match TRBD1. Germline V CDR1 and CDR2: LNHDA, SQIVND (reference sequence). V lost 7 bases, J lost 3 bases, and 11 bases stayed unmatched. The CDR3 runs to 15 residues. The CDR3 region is CASNPSLGTDYGYTF. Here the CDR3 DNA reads TGTGCCAGTAATCCCTCACTCGGGACAGACTATGGCTACACCTTC.

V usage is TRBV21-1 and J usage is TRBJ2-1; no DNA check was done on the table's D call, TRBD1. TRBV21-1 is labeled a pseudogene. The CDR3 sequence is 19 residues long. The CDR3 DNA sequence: TGTGCCAGCAGCAAGTTATCGGGACAGGCCAAAAGCTCCTACAATGAGCAGTTCTTC. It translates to CASSKLSGQAKSSYNEQFF.

The CDR3 DNA reads TGTGCCAGCAGTTCCGGGACAGGGCCAAATCAGCCCCAGCATTTT. Amino acids: CASSSGTGPNQPQHF. V is TRBV27 and J is TRBJ1-5; TRBD1 aligns across 9 bases. CDR3 length: 15 amino acids. Germline loops: CDR1 MNHEY, CDR2 SMNVEV (reference sequence). V was clipped by 4 bases and J by 4 bases; unmatched bases: 5.

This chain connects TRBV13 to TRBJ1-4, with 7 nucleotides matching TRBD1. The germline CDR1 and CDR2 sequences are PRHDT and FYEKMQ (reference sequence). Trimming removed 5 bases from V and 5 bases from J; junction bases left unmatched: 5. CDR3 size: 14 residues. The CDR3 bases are TGTGCCAGCAGCCTGGACAGGATAAATGAAAAACTGTTTTTT. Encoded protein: CASSLDRINEKLFF.

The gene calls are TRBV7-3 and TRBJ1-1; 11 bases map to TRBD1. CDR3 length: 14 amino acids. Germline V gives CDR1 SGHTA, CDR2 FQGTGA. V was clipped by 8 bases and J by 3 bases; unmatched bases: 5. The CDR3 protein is CASALGQGDTEAFF. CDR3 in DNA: TGTGCCAGCGCCTTGGGACAGGGGGACACTGAAGCTTTCTTT.

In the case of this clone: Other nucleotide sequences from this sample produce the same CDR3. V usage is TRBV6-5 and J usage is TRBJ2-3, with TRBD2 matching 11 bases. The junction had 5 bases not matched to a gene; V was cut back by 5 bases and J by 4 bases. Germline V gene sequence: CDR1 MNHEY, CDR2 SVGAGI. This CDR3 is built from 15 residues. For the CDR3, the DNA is TGTGCCAGCAGTCTGACTAGCGGGGACGCAGATACGCAGTATTTT. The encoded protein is CASSLTSGDADTQYF.

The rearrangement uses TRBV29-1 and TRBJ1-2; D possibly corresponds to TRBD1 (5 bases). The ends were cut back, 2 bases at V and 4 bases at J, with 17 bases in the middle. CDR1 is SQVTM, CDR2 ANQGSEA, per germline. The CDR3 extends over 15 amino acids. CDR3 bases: TGCAGCGTTGAATCTAAGGACATCGCCCTCTATGGCTACACCTTC. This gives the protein CSVESKDIALYGYTF. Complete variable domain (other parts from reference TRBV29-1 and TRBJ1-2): SAVISQKPSRDICQRGTSLTIQCQVDSQVTMMFWYRQQPGQSLTLIATANQGSEATYESGFVIDKFPISRPNLTFSTLTVSNMSPEDSSIYLCSVESKDIALYGYTFGSGTRLTVV.

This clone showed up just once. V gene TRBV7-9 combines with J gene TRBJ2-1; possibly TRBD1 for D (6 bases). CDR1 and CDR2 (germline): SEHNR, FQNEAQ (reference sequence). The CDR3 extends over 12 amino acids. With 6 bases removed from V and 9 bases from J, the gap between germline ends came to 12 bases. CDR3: CASRPTGTEQFF. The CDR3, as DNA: TGTGCCAGCAGACCTACAGGGACTGAGCAGTTCTTC. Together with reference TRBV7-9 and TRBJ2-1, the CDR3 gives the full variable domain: DTGVSQNPRHKITKRGQNVTFRCDPISEHNRLYWYRQTLGQGPEFLTYFQNEAQLEKSRLLSDRFSAERPKGSFSTLEIQRTEQGDSAMYLCASRPTGTEQFFGPGTRLTVL.